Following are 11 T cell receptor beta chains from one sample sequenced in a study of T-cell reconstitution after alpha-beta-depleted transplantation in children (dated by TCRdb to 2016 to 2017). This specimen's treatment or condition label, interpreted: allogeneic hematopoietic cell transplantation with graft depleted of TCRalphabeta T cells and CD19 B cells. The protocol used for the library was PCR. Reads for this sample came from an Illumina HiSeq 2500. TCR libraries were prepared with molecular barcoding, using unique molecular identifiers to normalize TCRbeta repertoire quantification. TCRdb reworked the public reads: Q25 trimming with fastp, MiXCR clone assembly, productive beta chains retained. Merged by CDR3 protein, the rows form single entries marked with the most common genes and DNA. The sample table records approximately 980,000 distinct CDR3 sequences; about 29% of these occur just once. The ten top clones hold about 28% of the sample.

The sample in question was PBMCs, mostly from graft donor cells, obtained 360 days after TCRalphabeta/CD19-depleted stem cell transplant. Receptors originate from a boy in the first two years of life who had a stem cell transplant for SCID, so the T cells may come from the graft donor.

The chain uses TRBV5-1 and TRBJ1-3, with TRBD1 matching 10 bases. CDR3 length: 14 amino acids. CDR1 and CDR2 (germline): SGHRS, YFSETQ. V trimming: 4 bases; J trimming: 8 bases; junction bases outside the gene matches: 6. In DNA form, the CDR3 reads TGCGCCAGCAGCCGTGACAGGGGGCTTCACACCATATATTTT. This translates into CASSRDRGLHTIYF.

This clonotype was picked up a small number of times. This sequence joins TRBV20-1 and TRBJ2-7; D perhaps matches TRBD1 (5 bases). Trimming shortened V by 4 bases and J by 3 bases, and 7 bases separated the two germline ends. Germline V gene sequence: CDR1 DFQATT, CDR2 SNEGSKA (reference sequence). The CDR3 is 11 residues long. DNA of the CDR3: TGCAGTGCTACTGGACACTACGAGCAGTACTTC. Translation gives CSATGHYEQYF.

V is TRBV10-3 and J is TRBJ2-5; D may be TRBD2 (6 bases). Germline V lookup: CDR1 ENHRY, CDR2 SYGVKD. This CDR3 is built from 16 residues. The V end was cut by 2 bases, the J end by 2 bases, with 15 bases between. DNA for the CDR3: TGTGCCATCAGTGAGGGGCCCACCGGGACTCAAGAGACCCAGTACTTC. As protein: CAISEGPTGTQETQYF.

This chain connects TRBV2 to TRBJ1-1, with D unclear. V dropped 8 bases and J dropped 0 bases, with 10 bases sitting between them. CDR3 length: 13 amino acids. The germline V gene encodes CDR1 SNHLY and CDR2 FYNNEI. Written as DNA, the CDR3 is TGTGCCAGCGGAACAGACATGAACACTGAAGCTTTCTTT. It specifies CASGTDMNTEAFF.

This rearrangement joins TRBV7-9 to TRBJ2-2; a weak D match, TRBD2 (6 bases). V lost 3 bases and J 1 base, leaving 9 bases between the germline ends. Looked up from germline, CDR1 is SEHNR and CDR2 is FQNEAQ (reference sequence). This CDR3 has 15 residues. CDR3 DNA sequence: TGTGCCAGCAGCTTCGGGACTTGGAACACCGGGGAGCTGTTTTTT. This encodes CASSFGTWNTGELFF.

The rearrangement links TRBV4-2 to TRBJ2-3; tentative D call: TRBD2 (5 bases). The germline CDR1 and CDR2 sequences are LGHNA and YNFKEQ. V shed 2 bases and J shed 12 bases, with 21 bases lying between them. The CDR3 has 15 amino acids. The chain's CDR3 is CASSQSMGWKAAQYF. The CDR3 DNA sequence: TGTGCCAGCAGCCAATCCATGGGGTGGAAAGCGGCCCAGTATTTT.

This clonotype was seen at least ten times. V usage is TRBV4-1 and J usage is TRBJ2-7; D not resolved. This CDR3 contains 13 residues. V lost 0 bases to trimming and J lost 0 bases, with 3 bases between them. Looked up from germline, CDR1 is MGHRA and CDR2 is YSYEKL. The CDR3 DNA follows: TGCGCCAGCAGCCAAGATAGCTCCTACGAGCAGTACTTC. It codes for CASSQDSSYEQYF.

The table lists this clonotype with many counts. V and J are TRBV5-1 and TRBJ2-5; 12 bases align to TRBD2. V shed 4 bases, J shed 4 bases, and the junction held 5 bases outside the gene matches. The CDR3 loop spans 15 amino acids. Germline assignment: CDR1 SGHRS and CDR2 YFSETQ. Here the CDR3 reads CASSDLAGGRETQYF. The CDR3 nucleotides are TGCGCCAGCAGCGACCTAGCGGGGGGGCGAGAGACCCAGTACTTC.

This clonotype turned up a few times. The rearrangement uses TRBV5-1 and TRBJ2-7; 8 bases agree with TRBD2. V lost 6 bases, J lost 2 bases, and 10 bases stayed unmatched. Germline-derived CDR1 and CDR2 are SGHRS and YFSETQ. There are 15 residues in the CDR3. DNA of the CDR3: TGCGCCAGCACGCCGCTAGCGGGTTCAGCCTACGAGCAGTACTTC. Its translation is CASTPLAGSAYEQYF.

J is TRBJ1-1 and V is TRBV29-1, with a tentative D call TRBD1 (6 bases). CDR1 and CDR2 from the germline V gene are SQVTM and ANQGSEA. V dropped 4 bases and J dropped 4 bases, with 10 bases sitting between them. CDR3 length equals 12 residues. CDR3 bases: TGCAGCGTTGCAGACAGGCCCACTGAAGCTTTCTTT. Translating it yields CSVADRPTEAFF.

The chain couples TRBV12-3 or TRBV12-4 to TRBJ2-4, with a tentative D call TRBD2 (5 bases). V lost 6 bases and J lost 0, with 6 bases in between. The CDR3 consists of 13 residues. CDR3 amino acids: CASRGVAKNIQYF. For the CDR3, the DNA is TGTGCCAGCAGGGGAGTAGCCAAAAACATTCAGTACTTC.